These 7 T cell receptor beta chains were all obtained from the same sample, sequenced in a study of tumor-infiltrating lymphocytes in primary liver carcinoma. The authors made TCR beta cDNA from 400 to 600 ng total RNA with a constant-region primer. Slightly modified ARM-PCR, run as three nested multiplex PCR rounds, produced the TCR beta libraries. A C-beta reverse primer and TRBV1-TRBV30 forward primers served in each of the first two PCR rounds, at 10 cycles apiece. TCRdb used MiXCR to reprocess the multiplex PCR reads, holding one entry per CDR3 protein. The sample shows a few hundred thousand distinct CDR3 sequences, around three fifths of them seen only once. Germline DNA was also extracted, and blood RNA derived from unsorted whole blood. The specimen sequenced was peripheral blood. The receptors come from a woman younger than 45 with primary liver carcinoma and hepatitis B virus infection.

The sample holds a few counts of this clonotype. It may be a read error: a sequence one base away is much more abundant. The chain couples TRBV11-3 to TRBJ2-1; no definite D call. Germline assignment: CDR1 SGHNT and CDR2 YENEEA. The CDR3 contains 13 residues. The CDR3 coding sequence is TGTGCCAACAGCTTAACAGTGGCCAATGAGCAGTTCTTC. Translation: CANSLTVANEQFF. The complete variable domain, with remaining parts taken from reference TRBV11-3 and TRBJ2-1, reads EAGVVQSPRYKIIEKKQPVAFWCNPISGHNTLYWYLQNLGQGPELLIRYENEEAVDDSQLPKDRFSAERLKGVDSTLKIQPAELGDSAVYLCANSLTVANEQFFGPGTRLTVL.

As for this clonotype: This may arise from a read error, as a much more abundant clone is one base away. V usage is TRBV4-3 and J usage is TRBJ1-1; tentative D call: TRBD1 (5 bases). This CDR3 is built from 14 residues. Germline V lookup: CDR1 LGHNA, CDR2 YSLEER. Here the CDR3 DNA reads TGCGCCAGCAGTCAACTCAGGGAAGTAACTGAAACTTTCTTT. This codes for CASSQLREVTETFF.

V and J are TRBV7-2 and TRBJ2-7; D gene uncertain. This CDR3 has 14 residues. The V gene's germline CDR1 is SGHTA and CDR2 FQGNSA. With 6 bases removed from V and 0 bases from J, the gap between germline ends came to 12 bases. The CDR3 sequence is CASRSAASSYEQYF. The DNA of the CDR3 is TGTGCCAGCAGGTCCGCAGCTAGCTCCTACGAGCAGTACTTC.

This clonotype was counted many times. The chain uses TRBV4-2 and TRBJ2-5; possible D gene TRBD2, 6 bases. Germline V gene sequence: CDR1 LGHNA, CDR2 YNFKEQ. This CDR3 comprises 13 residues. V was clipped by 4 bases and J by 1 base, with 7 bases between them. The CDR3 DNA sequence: TGTGCCAGCAGCCCGGAGGGCCAAGAGACCCAGTACTTC. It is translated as CASSPEGQETQYF.

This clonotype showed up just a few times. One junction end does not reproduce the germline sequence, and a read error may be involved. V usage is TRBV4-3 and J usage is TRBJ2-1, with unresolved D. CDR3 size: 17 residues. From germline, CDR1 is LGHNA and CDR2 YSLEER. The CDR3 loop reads CASGQDARPLSYNEQFF. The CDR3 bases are TGCGCCAGCGGCCAAGACGCTAGACCCCTCTCCTACAATGAGCAGTTCTTC.

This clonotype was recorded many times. Written as DNA, the CDR3 is TGTGCCAGCAGCTTACTCAAGGCGGCCTACAATGAGCAGTTCTTC. Amino acids: CASSLLKAAYNEQFF. V usage is TRBV11-1 and J usage is TRBJ2-1; D uncertain. The germline V gene encodes CDR1 SGHAT and CDR2 FQDESV (reference sequence). V was trimmed by 2 bases and J by 2 bases, leaving 10 bases between them. This CDR3 spans 15 amino acids. The full variable domain, with the rest looked up from reference TRBV11-1 and TRBJ2-1, is EAEVAQSPRYKITEKSQAVAFWCDPISGHATLYWYRQILGQGPELLVQFQDESVVDDSQLPKDRFSAERLKGVDSTLKIQPAELGDSAMYLCASSLLKAAYNEQFFGPGTRLTVL.

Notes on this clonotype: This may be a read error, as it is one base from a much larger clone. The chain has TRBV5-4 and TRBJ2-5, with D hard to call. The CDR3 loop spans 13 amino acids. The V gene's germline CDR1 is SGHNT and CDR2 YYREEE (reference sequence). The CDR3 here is CASSVGSQDTQYF. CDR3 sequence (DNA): TGTGCCAGCAGCGTGGGATCCCAAGATACCCAGTACTTC.